A single TCR beta chain is shown here with its context. This entry belongs to a study of T cell clones after liver transplantation. Across the study: TCRbeta sequencing after a pre-transplant mixed lymphocyte reaction identified graft-donor-reactive clones, later tracked in post-transplant blood.

Repertoires were generated with immunoSEQ multiplex PCR, while TCRdb's copy carries only in-frame clones and drops some. Counted here are tens of thousands of clones, 70% to 90% occurring once; the ten biggest clones make up less than 3.5%. The CDR3 length is 16 residues. Germline trimming cut 8 bases from V and 7 bases from J; bases unmatched to any gene: 13. Germline loops: CDR1 MRHNA, CDR2 SNTAGT. The chain has TRBV6-4 and TRBJ2-2; 10 nucleotides align to TRBD1. This clonotype was obtained from a human patient who received a liver transplant. Part of the T cell pool may stem from the graft donor. Material: CD4+ T cells from blood, obtained at the 22-month timepoint. DNA of the CDR3: TGTGCCAGCCGCCCCTCCGGGACAGGGGCCGTCGGGGAGCTGTTTTTT. Protein product: CASRPSGTGAVGELFF.